These 18 T cell receptor beta chains were sequenced from one sample in a study of blood T cells in healthy people across ages. The second PCR ran roughly 7 to 12 cycles with a sample-barcoded 5' primer and J-beta primers. TCRdb itself ran the 5' RACE reads through MiXCR, one entry per CDR3 protein. The sample carries about 1.4 million distinct CDR3 sequences, approximately 59% recorded once. What was sequenced was blood. The source of these receptors is a man aged 18 to 29 in good health.

The chain recombines TRBV3-1 with TRBJ2-1; 10 bases line up with TRBD1. The CDR3 loop spans 18 amino acids. The germline V gene encodes CDR1 LGHDT and CDR2 YNNKEL (reference sequence). The junction had 12 bases not matched to a gene; V was cut back by 4 bases and J by 3 bases. The CDR3 is CASSRPGQGLPGYNEQFF. The DNA of the CDR3 is TGTGCCAGCAGCCGCCCGGGACAGGGGCTCCCGGGCTACAATGAGCAGTTCTTC.

The chain employs TRBV6-5 and TRBJ2-3; perhaps TRBD2 as D (5 bases). Germline CDR1 reads MNHEY; CDR2 reads SVGAGI. V was trimmed by 6 bases and J by 6 bases, leaving 10 bases between them. The CDR3 has 12 residues. The CDR3 DNA is TGTGCCAGCAGGACTAACGCGGATACGCAGTATTTT. Its translation: CASRTNADTQYF.

This chain connects TRBV29-1 to TRBJ1-4; TRBD1 is a possible D gene (6 bases). The CDR3 totals 13 residues. V was shortened by 3 bases and J by 7 bases, with 12 bases between the two germline ends. Germline assignment: CDR1 SQVTM and CDR2 ANQGSEA. The CDR3 here is CSVERGGGEKLFF. The CDR3 DNA reads as TGCAGCGTTGAGCGAGGGGGGGGTGAAAAACTGTTTTTT.

This chain links TRBV20-1 with TRBJ1-1; 12 nucleotides align to TRBD1. After removal of 5 bases from V and 4 bases from J, the junction contained 11 bases not matched to a gene. Germline V gene sequence: CDR1 DFQATT, CDR2 SNEGSKA (reference sequence). The CDR3 has 16 amino acids. CDR3 in amino acids: CSADRDRGPGSTEAFF. CDR3 sequence (DNA): TGCAGTGCTGACCGGGACAGGGGGCCCGGAAGCACTGAAGCTTTCTTT.

This rearrangement joins TRBV10-3 to TRBJ2-7; D is possibly TRBD2 (5 bases). The germline V and J ends were trimmed by 6 bases and 0 bases, with 12 bases remaining between them. The germline V gene has CDR1 ENHRY and CDR2 SYGVKD. The CDR3 contains 14 residues. As DNA, the CDR3 is TGTGCCATCAGCCTACCCGGGGACTCCTACGAGCAGTACTTC. Its protein product is CAISLPGDSYEQYF.

The chain couples TRBV25-1 to TRBJ1-2, with D unclear. The germline V gene has CDR1 MGHDK and CDR2 SYGVNS. With 1 base removed from V and 11 bases from J, the gap between germline ends came to 11 bases. The CDR3 covers 12 residues. The CDR3 is CASSELSSLYTF. The CDR3 DNA sequence: TGTGCCAGCAGTGAATTGTCGAGCTTATACACCTTC.

The chain employs TRBV7-9 and TRBJ2-3; 13 nucleotides agree with TRBD2. This CDR3 comprises 18 residues. Germline lookup yields CDR1 SEHNR and CDR2 FQNEAQ (reference sequence). Trimming cost V 5 bases and J 5 bases; bases outside gene matches: 13. CDR3 nucleotide sequence: TGTGCCAGCAGCAAGACTAGCGGGGGGCCGAGTTTCAGAGATACGCAGTATTTT. Protein: CASSKTSGGPSFRDTQYF.

The chain employs TRBV20-1 and TRBJ1-2, with a possible D match to TRBD1 (6 bases). Germline assignment: CDR1 DFQATT and CDR2 SNEGSKA (reference sequence). V was trimmed by 4 bases and J by 5 bases, leaving 8 bases between them. The CDR3 loop spans 11 amino acids. CDR3 sequence reads: CSAKGVYGYTF. The CDR3 DNA is TGCAGTGCTAAGGGGGTTTATGGCTACACCTTC.

This clonotype was picked up a small number of times. The genes are TRBV6-6 and TRBJ2-7; no reliable D call. Trimming took 2 bases from V and 2 from J, leaving 7 bases between them. This CDR3 is built from 13 residues. Germline V gives CDR1 MNHNY, CDR2 SVGAGI (reference sequence). In nucleotides, the CDR3 is TGTGCCAGCAGTTACAAACGGGCCTACGAGCAGTACTTC. Amino acids: CASSYKRAYEQYF.

This clonotype has only a few counts. This chain connects TRBV27 to TRBJ2-7; a possible D gene is TRBD2 (6 bases). V was clipped by 8 bases and J by 7 bases, with 24 bases between them. Germline V gene lookup returns CDR1 MNHEY and CDR2 SMNVEV (reference sequence). This CDR3 contains 15 residues. The CDR3 protein is CASLPGLPITGEQYF. Here the CDR3 DNA reads TGTGCCAGCCTACCGGGACTCCCGATCACGGGGGAGCAGTACTTC.

This clonotype has a handful of counts. The J gene is TRBJ2-7, the V gene TRBV5-1; D ambiguous. There are 16 residues in the CDR3. The V end lost 0 bases, the J end lost 0 bases, and 13 bases lay between the germline ends. The germline CDR1 and CDR2 sequences are SGHRS and YFSETQ. This CDR3 reads CASSLVVSRYSYEQYF. In nucleotides, the CDR3 is TGCGCCAGCAGCTTGGTGGTCAGCCGATACTCCTACGAGCAGTACTTC.

In its sample, this clonotype was seen a few times. The gene calls are TRBV15 and TRBJ2-1; D perhaps matches TRBD2 (8 bases). V lost 1 base, J lost 6 bases, and 19 bases lay in between. The CDR3 is 17 amino acids. In germline, CDR1 is LNHNV, CDR2 YYDKDF (reference sequence). Written as DNA, the CDR3 is TGTGCCACCAGCAGAGCCCCCGGGAGGGGGCTGGTCAATGAGCAGTTCTTC. Translating it yields CATSRAPGRGLVNEQFF.

V gene TRBV7-2 combines with J gene TRBJ2-1, with TRBD1 matching over 8 bases. Germline loops: CDR1 SGHTA, CDR2 FQGNSA. The CDR3 is 16 amino acids. V was clipped by 5 bases and J by 8 bases; unmatched bases: 14. The CDR3 DNA is TGTGCCAGCAGCATAAAGCCGGGACAGGCAAGCGATGAGCAGTTCTTC. Translating gives CASSIKPGQASDEQFF.

This CDR3 reads CASSYDLLARNSYNEQYF. CDR3 sequence (DNA): TGTGCCAGCAGTTACGACCTACTAGCGCGGAACTCCTACAATGAGCAGTACTTC. V is TRBV6-5 and J is TRBJ2-1, with 7 bases matching TRBD2. The J call may be mistaken, given a closer DNA end match to TRBJ2-7. This CDR3 spans 18 amino acids. CDR1 is MNHEY, CDR2 SVGAGI, per germline.

The chain employs TRBV29-1 and TRBJ2-2, with 7 nucleotides matching TRBD2. Germline CDR1 SQVTM, CDR2 ANQGSEA. V trimming: 4 bases; J trimming: 6 bases; junction bases outside the gene matches: 14. The CDR3 extends over 16 amino acids. CDR3 sequence (DNA): TGCAGCGTTGGGCGGGGGATAATGGGTGTCGCCGGGGAGCTGTTTTTT. This gives the protein CSVGRGIMGVAGELFF.

The genes are TRBV20-1 and TRBJ2-5, with TRBD2 matching 8 bases. The CDR3 sequence is 17 residues long. From germline, CDR1 is DFQATT and CDR2 SNEGSKA (reference sequence). With 1 base clipped from V and 2 bases from J, the junction kept 12 bases outside the gene matches. The CDR3 sequence is CSARVGLAGTLQETQYF. DNA for the CDR3: TGCAGTGCTAGAGTAGGGCTAGCGGGTACTCTTCAAGAGACCCAGTACTTC.

V gene TRBV15 combines with J gene TRBJ2-7, with 8 bases fitting TRBD1. Germline trimming cut 3 bases from V and 6 bases from J; bases unmatched to any gene: 4. CDR1 and CDR2 (germline): LNHNV, YYDKDF (reference sequence). The CDR3 runs to 13 residues. CDR3 nucleotide sequence: TGTGCCACCAGCAGGGGCAGGGGGCGCGAGCAGTACTTC. Its protein is CATSRGRGREQYF.

V and J are TRBV10-2 and TRBJ2-1; 12 bases are a match to TRBD1. CDR3 size: 16 residues. Germline V gene lookup returns CDR1 WSHSY and CDR2 SAAADI. The trim removed 0 bases at V and 8 bases at J, leaving 5 bases unmatched. CDR3 protein: CASSESSGQGAYEQFF. CDR3 sequence (DNA): TGCGCCAGCAGTGAGTCGTCGGGACAGGGGGCATATGAGCAGTTCTTC.